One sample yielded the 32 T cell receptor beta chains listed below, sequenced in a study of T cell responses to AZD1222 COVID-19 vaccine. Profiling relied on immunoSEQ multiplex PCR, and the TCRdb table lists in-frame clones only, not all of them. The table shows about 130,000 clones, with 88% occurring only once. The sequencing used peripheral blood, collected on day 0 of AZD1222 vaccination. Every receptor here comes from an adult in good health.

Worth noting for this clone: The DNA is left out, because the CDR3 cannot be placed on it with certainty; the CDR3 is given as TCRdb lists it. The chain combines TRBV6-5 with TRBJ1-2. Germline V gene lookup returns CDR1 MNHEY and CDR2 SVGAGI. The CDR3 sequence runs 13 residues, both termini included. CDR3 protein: CASILDVINGYTF.

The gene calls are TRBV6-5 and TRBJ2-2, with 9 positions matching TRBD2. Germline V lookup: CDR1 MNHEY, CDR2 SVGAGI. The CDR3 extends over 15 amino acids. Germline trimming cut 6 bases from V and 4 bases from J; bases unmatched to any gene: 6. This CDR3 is CASRRAGGVTGELFF. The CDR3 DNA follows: TGTGCCAGCAGACGGGCGGGAGGGGTCACCGGGGAGCTGTTTTTT.

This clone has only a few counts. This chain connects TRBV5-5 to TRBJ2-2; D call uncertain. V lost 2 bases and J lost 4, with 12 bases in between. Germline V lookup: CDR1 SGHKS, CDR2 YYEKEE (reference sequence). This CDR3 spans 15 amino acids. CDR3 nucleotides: TGTGCCAGCAGCTTCGTTCAGATTGGCACCGGGGAGCTGTTTTTT. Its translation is CASSFVQIGTGELFF.

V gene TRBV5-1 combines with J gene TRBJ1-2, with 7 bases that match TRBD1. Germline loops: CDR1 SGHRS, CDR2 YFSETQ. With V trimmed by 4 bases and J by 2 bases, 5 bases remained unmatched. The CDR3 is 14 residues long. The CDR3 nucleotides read TGCGCCAGCAGCCTCACGACAGGGAACTATGGCTACACCTTC. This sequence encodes CASSLTTGNYGYTF.

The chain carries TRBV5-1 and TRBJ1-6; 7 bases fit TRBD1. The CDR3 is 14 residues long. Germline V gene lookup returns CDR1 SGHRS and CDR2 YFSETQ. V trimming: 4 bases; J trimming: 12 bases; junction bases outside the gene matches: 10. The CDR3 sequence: CASSPGTAYLPLHF. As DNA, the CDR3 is TGCGCCAGCAGCCCAGGGACAGCCTATTTACCCCTCCACTTT.

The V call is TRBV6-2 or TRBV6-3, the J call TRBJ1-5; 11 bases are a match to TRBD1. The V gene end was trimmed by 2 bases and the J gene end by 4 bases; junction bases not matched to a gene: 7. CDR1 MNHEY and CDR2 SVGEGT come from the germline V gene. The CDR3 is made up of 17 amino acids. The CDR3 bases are TGTGCCAGCAGTTACCCGGGACAGGGGGTCCCTAATCAGCCCCAGCATTTT. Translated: CASSYPGQGVPNQPQHF.

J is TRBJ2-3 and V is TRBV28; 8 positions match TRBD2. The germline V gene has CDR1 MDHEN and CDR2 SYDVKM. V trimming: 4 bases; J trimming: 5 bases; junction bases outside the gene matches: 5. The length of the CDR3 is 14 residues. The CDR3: CASSSFGGGDTQYF. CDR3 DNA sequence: TGTGCCAGCAGTTCCTTCGGGGGGGGAGATACGCAGTATTTT.

Here the CDR3 DNA reads TGTGCCAGTATAAACCGACAGGGGGTTTCCGCCTCGAACACCGGGGAGCTGTTTTTT. Its protein is CASINRQGVSASNTGELFF. The chain combines TRBV19 with TRBJ2-2; 9 positions match TRBD1. V lost 7 bases to trimming and J lost 0 bases; unmatched junction nucleotides: 15. Per germline, CDR1 LNHDA and CDR2 SQIVND (reference sequence). The length of the CDR3 is 19 residues.

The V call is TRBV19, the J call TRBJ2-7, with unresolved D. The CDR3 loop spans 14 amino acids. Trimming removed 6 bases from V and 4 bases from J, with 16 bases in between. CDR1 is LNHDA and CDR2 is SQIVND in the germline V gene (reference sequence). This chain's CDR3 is CASSDQDGRYEQYF. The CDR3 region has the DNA TGTGCCAGTAGCGACCAGGACGGCCGATACGAGCAGTACTTC.

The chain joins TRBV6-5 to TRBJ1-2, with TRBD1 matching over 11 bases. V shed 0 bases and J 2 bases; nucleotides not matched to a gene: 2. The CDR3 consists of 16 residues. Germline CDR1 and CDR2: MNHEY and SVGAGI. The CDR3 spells CASSYSRTGGNYGYTF. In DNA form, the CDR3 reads TGTGCCAGCAGTTACTCGAGGACAGGGGGCAACTATGGCTACACCTTC.

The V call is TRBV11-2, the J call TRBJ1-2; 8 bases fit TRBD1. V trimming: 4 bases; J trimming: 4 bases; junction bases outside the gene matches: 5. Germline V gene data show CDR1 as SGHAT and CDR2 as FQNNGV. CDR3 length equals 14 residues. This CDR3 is CASSSDRAIYGYTF. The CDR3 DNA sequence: TGTGCCAGCAGCTCGGACAGGGCGATCTATGGCTACACCTTC.

The CDR3 region has the DNA TGTGCCAGCAGCTTAGGGGCGGGGGGGCCCTCGGATACGCAGTATTTT. It codes for CASSLGAGGPSDTQYF. The chain is built from TRBV7-2 and TRBJ2-3, with 9 positions matching TRBD2. Germline V gene sequence: CDR1 SGHTA, CDR2 FQGNSA. The CDR3 totals 16 residues. With 1 base clipped from V and 6 bases from J, the junction kept 8 bases outside the gene matches.

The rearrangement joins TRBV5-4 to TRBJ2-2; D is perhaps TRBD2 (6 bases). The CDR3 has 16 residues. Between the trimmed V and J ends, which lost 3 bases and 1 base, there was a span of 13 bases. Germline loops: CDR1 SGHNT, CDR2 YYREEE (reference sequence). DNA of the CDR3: TGTGCCAGCAGCTGGGGGACTGGCGGGAACACCGGGGAGCTGTTTTTT. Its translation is CASSWGTGGNTGELFF.

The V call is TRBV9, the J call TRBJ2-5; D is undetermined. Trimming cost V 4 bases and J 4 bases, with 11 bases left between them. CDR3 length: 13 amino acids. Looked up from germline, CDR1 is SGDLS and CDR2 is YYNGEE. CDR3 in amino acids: CASSPTPRETQYF. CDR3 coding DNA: TGTGCCAGCAGCCCAACACCCCGAGAGACCCAGTACTTC. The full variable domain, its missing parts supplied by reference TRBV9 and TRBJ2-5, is DSGVTQTPKHLITATGQRVTLRCSPRSGDLSVYWYQQSLDQGLQFLIQYYNGEERAKGNILERFSAQQFPDLHSELNLSSLELGDSALYFCASSPTPRETQYFGPGTRLLVL.

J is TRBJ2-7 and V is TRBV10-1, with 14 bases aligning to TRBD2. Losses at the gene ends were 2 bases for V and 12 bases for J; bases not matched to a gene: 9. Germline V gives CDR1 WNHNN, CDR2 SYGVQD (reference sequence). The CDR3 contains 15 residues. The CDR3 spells CASSEGTSGSDKPYF. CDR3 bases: TGCGCCAGCAGTGAGGGGACTAGCGGGAGCGATAAACCGTACTTC.

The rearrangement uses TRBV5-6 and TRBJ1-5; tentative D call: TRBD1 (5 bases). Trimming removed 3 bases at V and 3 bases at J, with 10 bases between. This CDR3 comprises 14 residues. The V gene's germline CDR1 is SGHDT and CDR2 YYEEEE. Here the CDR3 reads CASSSPGTNQPQHF. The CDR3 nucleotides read TGTGCCAGCAGCTCTCCAGGGACCAATCAGCCCCAGCATTTT.

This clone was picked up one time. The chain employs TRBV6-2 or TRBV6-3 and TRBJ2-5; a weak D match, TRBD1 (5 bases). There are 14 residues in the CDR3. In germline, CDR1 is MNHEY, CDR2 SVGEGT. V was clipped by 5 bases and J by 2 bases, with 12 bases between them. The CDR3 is CASSQGITQETQYF. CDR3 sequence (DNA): TGTGCCAGCAGTCAGGGCATTACTCAAGAGACCCAGTACTTC.

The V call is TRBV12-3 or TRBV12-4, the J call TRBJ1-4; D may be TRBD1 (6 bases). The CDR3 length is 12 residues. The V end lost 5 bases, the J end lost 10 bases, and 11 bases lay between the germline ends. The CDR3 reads CASSSQGGKLFF. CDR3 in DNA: TGTGCCAGCAGTAGTCAAGGGGGAAAACTGTTTTTT.

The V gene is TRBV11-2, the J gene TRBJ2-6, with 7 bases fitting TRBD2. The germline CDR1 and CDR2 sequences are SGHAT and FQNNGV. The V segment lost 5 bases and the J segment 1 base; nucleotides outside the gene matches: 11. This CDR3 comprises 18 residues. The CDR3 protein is CASSHTPGGSSGANVLTF. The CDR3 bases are TGTGCCAGCAGCCACACTCCGGGGGGATCTTCTGGGGCCAACGTCCTGACTTTC.

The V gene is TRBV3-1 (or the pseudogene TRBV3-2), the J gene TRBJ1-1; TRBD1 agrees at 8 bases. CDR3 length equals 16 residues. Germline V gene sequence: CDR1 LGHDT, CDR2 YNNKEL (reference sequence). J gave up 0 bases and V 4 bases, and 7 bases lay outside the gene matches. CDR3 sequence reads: CASSPSLGQVNTEAFF. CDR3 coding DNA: TGTGCCAGCAGCCCAAGCCTGGGACAGGTGAACACTGAAGCTTTCTTT.

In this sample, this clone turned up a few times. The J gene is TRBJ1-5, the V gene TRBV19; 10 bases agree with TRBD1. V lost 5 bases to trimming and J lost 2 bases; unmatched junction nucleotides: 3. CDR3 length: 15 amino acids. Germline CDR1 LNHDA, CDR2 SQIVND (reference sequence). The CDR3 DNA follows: TGTGCCAGTAGTGACGGGACAGGGGGCAATCAGCCCCAGCATTTT. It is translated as CASSDGTGGNQPQHF. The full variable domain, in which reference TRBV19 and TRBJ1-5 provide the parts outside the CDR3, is DGGITQSPKYLFRKEGQNVTLSCEQNLNHDAMYWYRQDPGQGLRLIYYSQIVNDFQKGDIAEGYSVSREKKESFPLTVTSAQKNPTAFYLCASSDGTGGNQPQHFGDGTRLSIL.

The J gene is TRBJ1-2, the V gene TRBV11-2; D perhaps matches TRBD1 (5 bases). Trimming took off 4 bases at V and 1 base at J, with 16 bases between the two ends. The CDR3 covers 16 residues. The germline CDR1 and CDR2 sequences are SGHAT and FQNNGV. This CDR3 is CASSYDRLTVNYGYTF. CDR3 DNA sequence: TGTGCCAGCAGCTACGACAGACTTACCGTTAACTATGGCTACACCTTC.

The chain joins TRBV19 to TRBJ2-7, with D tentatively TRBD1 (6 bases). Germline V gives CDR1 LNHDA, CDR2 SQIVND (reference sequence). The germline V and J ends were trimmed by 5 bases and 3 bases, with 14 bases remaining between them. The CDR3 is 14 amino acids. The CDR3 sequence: CASSPDSAGYEQYF. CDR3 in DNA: TGTGCCAGTAGTCCGGACAGTGCAGGCTACGAGCAGTACTTC.

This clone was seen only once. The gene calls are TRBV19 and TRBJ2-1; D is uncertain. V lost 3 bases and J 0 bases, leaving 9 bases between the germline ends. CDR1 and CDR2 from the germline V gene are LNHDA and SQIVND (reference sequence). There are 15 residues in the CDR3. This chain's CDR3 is CASSIAASSYNEQFF. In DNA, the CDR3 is TGTGCCAGTAGTATTGCGGCCAGCTCCTACAATGAGCAGTTCTTC. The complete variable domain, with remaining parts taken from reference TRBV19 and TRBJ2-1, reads DGGITQSPKYLFRKEGQNVTLSCEQNLNHDAMYWYRQDPGQGLRLIYYSQIVNDFQKGDIAEGYSVSREKKESFPLTVTSAQKNPTAFYLCASSIAASSYNEQFFGPGTRLTVL.

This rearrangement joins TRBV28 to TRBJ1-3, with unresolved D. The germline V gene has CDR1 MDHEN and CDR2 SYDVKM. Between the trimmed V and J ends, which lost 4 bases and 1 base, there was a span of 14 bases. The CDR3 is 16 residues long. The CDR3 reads CASSSLFTGSGNTIYF. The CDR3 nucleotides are TGTGCCAGCAGTTCTCTCTTCACGGGTTCTGGAAACACCATATATTTT.

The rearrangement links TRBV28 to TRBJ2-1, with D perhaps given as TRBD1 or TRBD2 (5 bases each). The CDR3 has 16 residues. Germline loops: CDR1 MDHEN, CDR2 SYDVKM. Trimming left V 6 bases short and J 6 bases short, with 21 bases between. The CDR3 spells CASSPASVGTGNEQFF. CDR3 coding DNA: TGTGCCAGCAGCCCTGCCTCCGTAGGGACCGGCAATGAGCAGTTCTTC.

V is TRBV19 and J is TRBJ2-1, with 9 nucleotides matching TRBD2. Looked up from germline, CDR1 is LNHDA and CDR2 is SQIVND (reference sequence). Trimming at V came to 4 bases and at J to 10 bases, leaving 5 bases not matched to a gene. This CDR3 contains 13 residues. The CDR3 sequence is CASSSLAGGEQFF. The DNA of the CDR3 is TGTGCCAGTAGTAGCCTCGCGGGAGGGGAGCAGTTCTTC.

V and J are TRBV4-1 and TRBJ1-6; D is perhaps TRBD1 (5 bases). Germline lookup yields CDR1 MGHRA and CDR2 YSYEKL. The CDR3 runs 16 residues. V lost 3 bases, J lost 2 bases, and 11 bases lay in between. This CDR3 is CASSQRQNTYNSPLHF. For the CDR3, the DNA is TGCGCCAGCAGCCAGAGACAGAACACCTATAATTCACCCCTCCACTTT.

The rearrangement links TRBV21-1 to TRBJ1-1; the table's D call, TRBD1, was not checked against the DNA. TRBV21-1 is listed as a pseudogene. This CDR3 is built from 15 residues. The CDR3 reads CASSKDTRLGTEAFF. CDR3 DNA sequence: TGTGCCAGCAGCAAAGATACCAGGCTGGGCACTGAAGCTTTCTTT.

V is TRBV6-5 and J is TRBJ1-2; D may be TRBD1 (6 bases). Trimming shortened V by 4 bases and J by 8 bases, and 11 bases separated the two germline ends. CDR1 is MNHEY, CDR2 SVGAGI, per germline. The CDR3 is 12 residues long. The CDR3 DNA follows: TGTGCCAGCAGTTTACAGGGCTGGGGCTACACCTTC. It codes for CASSLQGWGYTF.

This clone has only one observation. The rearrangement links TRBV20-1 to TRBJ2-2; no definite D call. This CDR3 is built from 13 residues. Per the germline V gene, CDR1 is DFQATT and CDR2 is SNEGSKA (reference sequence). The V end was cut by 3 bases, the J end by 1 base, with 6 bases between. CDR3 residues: CSASNQNTGELFF. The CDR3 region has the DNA TGCAGTGCTAGTAATCAGAACACCGGGGAGCTGTTTTTT.

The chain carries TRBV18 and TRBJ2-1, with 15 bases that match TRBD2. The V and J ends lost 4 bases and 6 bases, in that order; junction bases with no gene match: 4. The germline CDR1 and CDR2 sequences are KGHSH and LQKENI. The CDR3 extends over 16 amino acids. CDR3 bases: TGTGCCAGCTCACGGACTAGCGGGGGGGTAGCCAATGAGCAGTTCTTC. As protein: CASSRTSGGVANEQFF.